This entry is about one T cell receptor beta chain. Its antigen remains unknown. CDR1 and CDR2 (germline): SGHVS, FNYEAQ. V lost 2 bases to trimming and J lost 5 bases, with 16 bases between them. This CDR3 comprises 15 residues. Via MiXCR, TCRdb re-called the 5' RACE reads, giving one row per CDR3 protein. This repertoire shows about 530,000 distinct CDR3 sequences, approximately 20% found once; its top ten account for approximately 0.48%. This record belongs to a study of identical twins. General observations from the study: Beta out-of-frame twin sharing showed a weaker excess. Out-of-frame alpha sequences common to twins exhibited an excess of low generation probability.

The same specimen was also included in a second study, on yellow fever vaccine responses in identical twins.

V is TRBV7-6 and J is TRBJ2-7; either TRBD1 or TRBD2 may fit D (6 bases each). The TCR sequence derives from a young woman in good health. The sample consisted of CD4+ T cells sorted from blood. The CDR3 loop is CASSLRTGRHDEQYF. The CDR3 DNA reads as TGTGCCAGCAGCTTAAGAACAGGGAGGCACGACGAGCAGTACTTC.